The present entry profiles one T cell receptor (beta chain) with its context. Its antigen target is currently unknown. No per-base quality is available; no much larger clone lies one base away. This sample stems from a study of blood T cell repertoires in COVID-19 (dated by TCRdb to about 2020). Concerning the study at large: Samples from collaborators originated in the United States, Italy and Spain and spanned both the acute and convalescent phases of COVID-19. The prospective study material was composed of cDNA or gDNA derived from T cells, B-cell-depleted T cells, or PBMCs. A de-identified subject ID, COVID-19 status, age in years and sex were almost always included in the sample metadata. The repertoires were released in a freely available public database meant as a resource for research on the immune response to SARS-CoV-2. The samples were drawn from two sources: the first 160 participants of the ongoing ImmuneRACE study, and over 950 subjects contributed by 6 global collaborators. Where available, HLA class I and class II types were taken from metadata supplied by the sample provider and were not determined by assay-based typing. Subjects who had been exposed to COVID-19, were actively infected with it, or had recovered from it provided the deeply sampled blood TCRbeta repertoires that made up the dataset.

TCRbeta CDR3 regions were amplified from genomic DNA using the immunoSEQ Assay, a bias-controlled multiplex PCR. The study's own analysis went as follows. The number of nucleated cells in each sample was estimated from the amplification of reference gene primers within the assay. Sequence reads were collapsed and filtered to measure the absolute abundance of every unique TCRbeta CDR3 rearrangement. For each sample, productive Simpson clonality was calculated as the square root of Simpson's diversity index over productive rearrangements. TCRdb obtained this table from immuneACCESS and retained in-frame rearrangements with V and J assigned. These tables miss some clones; where compared with another copy, unresolved V genes account for less than half of the shortfall, and the remainder is unexplained. V and J calls and clone size are as listed in that table; D and trimming were resolved from the DNA. A total of fewer than 90,000 clones appear in this sample, approximately 90% of them only once. The biggest ten clones account for 6.5% to 7.5% of the sample.

The collaborating institutions used their own protocols to collect whole blood in K2EDTA tubes. Collaborator samples were shipped for TCRbeta analysis as frozen whole blood, isolated PBMCs, or DNA extracted from either sample type. CDR1 and CDR2, per the germline V gene, are SNHLY and FYNNEI. At the junction V is shortened by 4 bases and J by 3 bases, with 6 bases in between. From its cysteine to its phenylalanine, the CDR3 spans 12 amino acids. The CDR3 DNA has 36 bases and is translated from base 1. The study at large found these results: How much clinical and demographic metadata was included differed by source and by participant, and the metadata was provided uncurated.

Sequences were obtained from peripheral blood. The V and J genes are TRBV2 and TRBJ1-2, and the D gene may be TRBD1, 6 bases matching. This receptor was taken from a woman at least 80 years old with active COVID-19. The CDR3 is CASSGTDYGYTF. The bases are TGTGCCAGCAGTGGGACAGACTATGGCTACACCTTC.